Following are 18 T cell receptor beta chains from one sample sequenced in a study of shared clonotypes between healthy human individuals. Here immunoSEQ multiplex PCR was the method, and the copy in TCRdb shows in-frame clones only, minus some. The sample comprises over a million clones, around 97% of which are singletons, and approximately 1.1% rests with the top ten. Material: naive CD4+ T cells sorted from blood. Subset meaning: CD45RA+ positively selected. All receptors derive from a man aged 30 to 45 in good health.

This clone was detected once. The rearrangement links TRBV6-1 to TRBJ1-6, with D unresolved. Between the trimmed V and J ends, which lost 1 base and 14 bases, there was a span of 12 bases. CDR1 and CDR2 from the germline V gene are MNHNS and SASEGT. This CDR3 contains 13 residues. The CDR3 DNA reads as TGTGCCAGCAGTGAAGGCCCTCGCCTCACCCTCCACTTT. Protein sequence: CASSEGPRLTLHF.

The rearrangement links TRBV10-3 to TRBJ1-5; tentatively, D is TRBD1 (5 bases). The CDR3 contains 15 residues. Germline assignment: CDR1 ENHRY and CDR2 SYGVKD. The V and J ends lost 2 bases and 7 bases respectively, with 15 bases between them. This chain's CDR3 is CAISERSTGGQPQHF. DNA for the CDR3: TGTGCCATCAGTGAGAGGTCAACCGGGGGACAGCCCCAGCATTTT.

The rearrangement uses TRBV7-2 and TRBJ2-5; 13 bases map to TRBD2. The junction had 11 bases not matched to a gene; V was cut back by 2 bases and J by 8 bases. The length of the CDR3 is 17 residues. The germline CDR1 and CDR2 sequences are SGHTA and FQGNSA. The CDR3 loop reads CASSLSGGLAGRVTQYF. CDR3 bases: TGTGCCAGCAGCTTATCAGGGGGACTAGCGGGACGGGTTACCCAGTACTTC.

The chain carries TRBV7-9 and TRBJ2-7; D remains unclear. The CDR3 length is 14 residues. In germline, CDR1 is SEHNR, CDR2 FQNEAQ (reference sequence). V was clipped by 1 base and J by 3 bases, with 10 bases between them. This chain's CDR3 is CASSLGGSRYEQYF. The CDR3 DNA follows: TGTGCCAGCAGCTTAGGGGGTTCTCGCTACGAGCAGTACTTC.

This chain links TRBV7-2 with TRBJ2-7; D is tentatively TRBD1 or TRBD2 (5 bases each). The CDR3 runs 12 residues. Germline CDR1 is SGHTA and CDR2 is FQGNSA. The CDR3 DNA is TGTGCGGCGTCGGGGCCTTACTACGAGCAGTACTTC. Translation: CAASGPYYEQYF.

The CDR3 DNA follows: TGTGCCACCAGCAGAGATAACCGACCGGGTTTCGTGAACACTGAAGCTTTCTTT. Translation: CATSRDNRPGFVNTEAFF. The gene calls are TRBV15 and TRBJ1-1; D remains ambiguous. Trimming cost V 0 bases and J 0 bases, with 17 bases left between them. Germline V gene lookup returns CDR1 LNHNV and CDR2 YYDKDF (reference sequence). The CDR3 has 18 residues. Combining the CDR3 with reference TRBV15 and TRBJ1-1 gives the whole variable domain DAMVIQNPRYQVTQFGKPVTLSCSQTLNHNVMYWYQQKSSQAPKLLFHYYDKDFNNEADTPDNFQSRRPNTSFCFLDIRSPGLGDTAMYLCATSRDNRPGFVNTEAFFGQGTRLTVV.

The genes are TRBV19 and TRBJ1-2; D is possibly TRBD1 (5 bases). The CDR3 is 15 amino acids. Germline loops: CDR1 LNHDA, CDR2 SQIVND (reference sequence). V lost 8 bases to trimming and J lost 2 bases, with 18 bases between them. The CDR3: CASGTPGLPNYGYTF. CDR3 nucleotide sequence: TGTGCCAGTGGAACCCCGGGACTGCCGAACTATGGCTACACCTTC. Filled out from reference TRBV19 and TRBJ1-2, the complete variable domain reads DGGITQSPKYLFRKEGQNVTLSCEQNLNHDAMYWYRQDPGQGLRLIYYSQIVNDFQKGDIAEGYSVSREKKESFPLTVTSAQKNPTAFYLCASGTPGLPNYGYTFGSGTRLTVV.

The chain carries TRBV7-9 and TRBJ2-7; 7 bases map to TRBD2. The CDR3 has 17 amino acids. J was trimmed by 4 bases and V by 0 bases; bases with no gene match: 12. CDR1 is SEHNR, CDR2 FQNEAQ, per germline (reference sequence). In nucleotides, the CDR3 is TGTGCCAGCAGCTTAGCTCTCAGGGAGGGCCGAATGTACGAGCAGTACTTC. It translates to CASSLALREGRMYEQYF.

A single count supports this clone. CDR3 region: CASSQITSGTSTDTQYF. CDR3 bases: TGTGCCAGCAGCCAAATTACTAGCGGAACTAGCACAGATACGCAGTATTTT. The chain is built from TRBV28 and TRBJ2-3; 8 nucleotides match TRBD2. The CDR3 covers 17 residues. Germline values: CDR1 MDHEN, CDR2 SYDVKM. With 6 bases clipped from V and 0 bases from J, the junction kept 11 bases outside the gene matches. Based on the CDR3 plus reference TRBV28 and TRBJ2-3, the full variable domain is DVKVTQSSRYLVKRTGEKVFLECVQDMDHENMFWYRQDPGLGLRLIYFSYDVKMKEKGDIPEGYSVSREKKERFSLILESASTNQTSMYLCASSQITSGTSTDTQYFGPGTRLTVL.

The chain carries TRBV5-6 and TRBJ2-3; no clear D gene. Trimming pared 0 bases from V and 2 bases from J, leaving 4 bases between. There are 13 residues in the CDR3. Germline V gene lookup returns CDR1 SGHDT and CDR2 YYEEEE. CDR3 coding DNA: TGTGCCAGCAGCTTGGTAGCCACAGATACGCAGTATTTT. It is translated as CASSLVATDTQYF.

The chain employs TRBV4-2 and TRBJ2-2, with 12 bases matching TRBD2. The CDR3 totals 17 residues. The V and J ends lost 1 base and 4 bases, in that order; junction bases with no gene match: 4. Germline V gene data show CDR1 as LGHNA and CDR2 as YNFKEQ. The CDR3 region is CASSQGGLAGLTGELFF. In DNA, the CDR3 is TGTGCCAGCAGCCAAGGGGGACTAGCGGGTCTCACCGGGGAGCTGTTTTTT.

CDR3 bases: TGTGCCAGCAGCGGACAGGGTTGGGAAAAACTGTTTTTT. This encodes CASSGQGWEKLFF. The V call is TRBV6-5, the J call TRBJ1-4, with 8 bases identical to TRBD1. The V and J ends lost 6 bases and 8 bases, in that order; junction bases with no gene match: 5. The CDR3 is 13 amino acids. CDR1 is MNHEY, CDR2 SVGAGI, per germline.

Of note for this clone: The identical CDR3 is also encoded by other nucleotide sequences in the sample. The J gene is TRBJ2-5, the V gene TRBV5-1; D possibly corresponds to TRBD1 (5 bases). CDR1 SGHRS and CDR2 YFSETQ come from the germline V gene. V lost 0 bases and J 2 bases, leaving 8 bases between the germline ends. This CDR3 is 14 amino acids long. This CDR3 reads CASSLGRGQETQYF. The DNA of the CDR3 is TGCGCCAGCAGCTTGGGTAGGGGACAAGAGACCCAGTACTTC.

V usage is TRBV2 and J usage is TRBJ2-3, with 8 bases that match TRBD1. The CDR3 covers 14 residues. The ends lost 6 bases at V and 2 bases at J; junction bases unmatched: 4. Germline V gene data show CDR1 as SNHLY and CDR2 as FYNNEI. CDR3 in DNA: TGTGCCAGCAGGGAGGACAGGGACACAGATACGCAGTATTTT. The encoded protein is CASREDRDTDTQYF.

The J gene is TRBJ1-1, the V gene TRBV27, with TRBD1 matching 7 bases. Trimming removed 6 bases from V and 0 bases from J; junction bases left unmatched: 7. Germline values: CDR1 MNHEY, CDR2 SMNVEV (reference sequence). The CDR3 covers 15 residues. The chain's CDR3 is CASRLTGEMNTEAFF. The CDR3 bases are TGTGCCAGCAGACTTACAGGGGAAATGAACACTGAAGCTTTCTTT.

The chain links TRBV14 to TRBJ1-2; no clear D gene. This CDR3 is 14 amino acids long. V was pared by 4 bases and J by 4 bases, with 13 bases between. Germline CDR1 and CDR2: SGHDN and FVKESK. The CDR3 DNA reads as TGTGCCAGCAGCCGCGGGTCCTCGCTCTATGGCTACACCTTC. This gives the protein CASSRGSSLYGYTF.

The V and J genes are TRBV5-1 and TRBJ2-3, with D tentatively TRBD1 (6 bases). CDR1 and CDR2 (germline): SGHRS, YFSETQ. V was trimmed by 6 bases and J by 0 bases, leaving 8 bases between them. The CDR3 totals 13 residues. The CDR3 DNA sequence: TGCGCCAGCATGAGGGGGAGCACAGATACGCAGTATTTT. This gives the protein CASMRGSTDTQYF.

The chain links TRBV27 to TRBJ1-1; 8 positions match TRBD1. The germline gives CDR1 MNHEY, CDR2 SMNVEV (reference sequence). The CDR3 sequence is 15 residues long. With V trimmed by 5 bases and J by 5 bases, 10 bases remained unmatched. The CDR3 nucleotides are TGTGCCAGCAGTCTAAATCAGGGGGCCGGGACTGAAGCTTTCTTT. This translates into CASSLNQGAGTEAFF.